A selection of T cell receptor beta chains follows, all from one sample in a study of quantifying T cell responses using KT2 cells. MiXCR was run by TCRdb on the UMI-ligation and nested PCR reads, yielding one entry per CDR3 protein. The table records fewer than 45,000 distinct CDR3 sequences, approximately 17% of them present only once. Sequenced input: PBMCs spiked with cells of the T cell clone KT2. The receptors shown here come from a human donor. CDR3s include the opening cysteine and the closing phenylalanine or tryptophan. The D gene is left open where the match is weak. For some rows the clone size is stated as once, few or many, or as a class when expanded; others skip it.

j_call	v_call	clone_size	d_call	cdr3_aa	cdr3_nt
TRBJ2-7	TRBV4-2	many	TRBD2	CASSPTGSGRCYEQYF	TGTGCCAGCAGCCCCACGGGTAGCGGGAGATGCTACGAGCAGTACTTC
TRBJ1-2	TRBV27	-	-	CASSPGRRYNYGYTF	TGTGCCAGCAGTCCTGGCAGGCGCTATAACTATGGCTACACCTTC
TRBJ1-6	TRBV30	-	-	CAWNVGGNSPLHF	TGTGCCTGGAACGTGGGGGGGAATTCACCCCTCCACTTT
TRBJ2-2	TRBV2	-	-	CASSRDTANTGELFF	TGTGCCAGCAGTCGGGACACCGCGAACACCGGGGAGCTGTTTTTT
TRBJ1-3	TRBV20-1	few	TRBD1	CSAHHKPGQDTVSSGNTIYF	TGCAGTGCTCACCATAAACCGGGACAGGACACAGTCAGTTCTGGAAACACCATATATTTT
TRBJ2-7	TRBV25-1	few	-	CASSEAEGPYF	TGTGCCAGCAGTGAAGCAGAGGGTCCGTACTTC
TRBJ1-6	TRBV28	-	TRBD1	CAIMGQYNSPLHF	TGTGCCATCATGGGACAGTATAATTCACCCCTCCACTTT
TRBJ2-1	TRBV20-1	-	-	CSALANEQFF	TGCAGTGCTCTGGCGAATGAGCAGTTCTTC
TRBJ1-2	TRBV10-2	many	-	CASTARTEANYGYTF	TGCGCCAGCACCGCCCGGACGGAAGCTAACTATGGCTACACCTTC
TRBJ2-7	TRBV5-1	few	TRBD2	CASSSTGTSGGIAYEQYF	TGCGCCAGCAGCTCGACCGGGACTAGCGGGGGGATAGCGTACGAGCAGTACTTC
TRBJ2-7	TRBV6-2/TRBV6-3	few	-	CASSYNRVVHEQYF	TGTGCCAGCAGTTACAACAGGGTGGTCCACGAGCAGTACTTC
TRBJ1-5	TRBV19	-	-	CASMWRGDQPQHF	TGTGCCAGTATGTGGAGAGGTGATCAGCCCCAGCATTTT
TRBJ2-3	TRBV9	many	-	CASSVGDAHSSSTDTQYF	TGTGCCAGCAGCGTAGGGGACGCCCACAGTTCTAGCACAGATACGCAGTATTTT
TRBJ1-2	TRBV6-6	few	-	CASVGVDYGYTF	TGTGCCAGCGTTGGAGTGGACTATGGCTACACCTTC